These 25 T cell receptor beta chains came from one sample sequenced in a study of CD8+ T cells in alopecia areata. Once RNA had been extracted, it was reverse transcribed into cDNA to act as the sequencing template. The protocol was immunoSEQ multiplex PCR, while the TCRdb copy is restricted to in-frame clones and leaves out a portion. The sample consists of 90,000 to 120,000 clones, 84% of them appearing once. The sample's treatment: oral pan-JAK inhibitor, 5-10 mg twice daily. Sequencing was performed on CD8+ T cells sorted from blood, taken at week 24, from a patient treated with tofacitinib. The source is a human donor with alopecia areata.

Points on this clone: Its ends do not fully match the called genes, so a read error is possible. The same CDR3 arises from other DNA sequences in this sample as well. The rearrangement joins TRBV7-7 to TRBJ2-2; tentative D call: TRBD2 (5 bases). CDR1 is SSHAT, CDR2 FNYEAQ, per germline (reference sequence). The CDR3 length is 14 residues. CDR3 sequence reads: CASSLARGTGELFF. As DNA, the CDR3 is TGTGCTAGCAGCTTAGCGAGAGGTACCGGGGAGCTGTTTTTT.

The J gene is TRBJ2-3, the V gene TRBV4-1; 8 bases are shared with TRBD1. This CDR3 comprises 16 residues. The V gene end was trimmed by 1 base and the J gene end by 1 base; junction bases not matched to a gene: 4. Looked up from germline, CDR1 is MGHRA and CDR2 is YSYEKL. CDR3 in DNA: TGCGCCAGCAGCCAAGTGGACAGGGCTGGCACAGATACGCAGTATTTT. This translates into CASSQVDRAGTDTQYF.

J is TRBJ1-6 and V is TRBV4-1, with a weak D call TRBD1 (5 bases). This CDR3 is built from 16 residues. The V end lost 3 bases, the J end lost 11 bases, and 20 bases lay between the germline ends. Germline V gene sequence: CDR1 MGHRA, CDR2 YSYEKL. Here the CDR3 reads CASSQGGGLGPPPLHF. As DNA, the CDR3 is TGCGCCAGCAGCCAGGGGGGGGGTTTAGGCCCCCCACCCCTCCACTTT.

The rearrangement joins TRBV7-6 to TRBJ1-3; possible D gene TRBD1, 6 bases. CDR3 length: 15 amino acids. CDR1 and CDR2 (germline): SGHVS, FNYEAQ. Trimming removed 4 bases from V and 0 bases from J, with 10 bases in between. The chain's CDR3 is CASSWTASSGNTIYF. CDR3 DNA: TGTGCCAGCAGCTGGACAGCGTCCTCTGGAAACACCATATATTTT.

This chain joins TRBV9 and TRBJ2-3; TRBD1 matches at 9 bases. The V segment lost 0 bases and the J segment 4 bases; nucleotides outside the gene matches: 3. Germline V lookup: CDR1 SGDLS, CDR2 YYNGEE. This CDR3 is built from 15 residues. As DNA, the CDR3 is TGTGCCAGCAGCGTAGAGGGACAGGGTGCAGATACGCAGTATTTT. This gives the protein CASSVEGQGADTQYF.

The chain joins TRBV7-2 to TRBJ1-1; a weak D match, TRBD1 (5 bases). Deletions cut 2 bases from V and 0 bases from J, with 10 bases between. The germline gives CDR1 SGHTA, CDR2 FQGNSA. CDR3 length: 15 amino acids. This chain's CDR3 is CASSLNQGVNTEAFF. For the CDR3, the DNA is TGTGCCAGCAGCTTAAATCAGGGAGTGAACACTGAAGCTTTCTTT. The variable domain in full, with the rest retrieved from reference TRBV7-2 and TRBJ1-1, is GAGVSQSPSNKVTEKGKDVELRCDPISGHTALYWYRQSLGQGLEFLIYFQGNSAPDKSGLPSDRFSAERTGGSVSTLTIQRTQQEDSAVYLCASSLNQGVNTEAFFGQGTRLTVV.

The chain uses TRBV7-2 and TRBJ1-6; 8 nucleotides line up with TRBD1. V dropped 2 bases and J dropped 14; count of bases not matched to a gene: 5. The CDR3 length is 13 residues. Germline loops: CDR1 SGHTA, CDR2 FQGNSA. CDR3 DNA sequence: TGTGCCAGCAGCTTAAGGACAGGGCACACCCTCCACTTT. This codes for CASSLRTGHTLHF.

The chain couples TRBV4-2 to TRBJ1-1, with D perhaps TRBD1 (5 bases). Per germline, CDR1 LGHNA and CDR2 YNFKEQ. The CDR3 extends over 15 amino acids. V was shortened by 1 base and J by 3 bases, with 12 bases between the two germline ends. The CDR3 DNA is TGTGCCAGCAGCCAAGCCGGCAGGGAACACACTGAAGCTTTCTTT. Its protein product is CASSQAGREHTEAFF.

Concerning this clone: A junction boundary mismatches the germline segment, possibly from a read error. The J gene is TRBJ2-7, the V gene TRBV7-7; D ambiguous. This CDR3 is 13 amino acids long. Germline V gene lookup returns CDR1 SSHAT and CDR2 FNYEAQ (reference sequence). The CDR3 spells CASSPRVGYEQYF. The CDR3 DNA reads as TGTGCTAGCAGCCCACGCGTGGGCTACGAGCAGTACTTC.

CDR3 sequence: CASRGDSEGGYTF. CDR3 DNA sequence: TGTGCCAGCAGGGGGGACAGTGAAGGCGGCTACACCTTC. This chain joins TRBV9 and TRBJ1-2; 7 bases agree with TRBD1. The junction had 9 bases not matched to a gene; V was cut back by 5 bases and J by 8 bases. Germline loops: CDR1 SGDLS, CDR2 YYNGEE. This CDR3 has 13 residues. Filled out from reference TRBV9 and TRBJ1-2, the complete variable domain reads DSGVTQTPKHLITATGQRVTLRCSPRSGDLSVYWYQQSLDQGLQFLIQYYNGEERAKGNILERFSAQQFPDLHSELNLSSLELGDSALYFCASRGDSEGGYTFGSGTRLTVV.

The chain joins TRBV14 to TRBJ2-2; maybe TRBD1 (6 bases). Germline assignment: CDR1 SGHDN and CDR2 FVKESK. The CDR3 is made up of 16 amino acids. Trimming cost V 0 bases and J 0 bases, with 8 bases left between them. The CDR3 nucleotides are TGTGCCAGCAGCCAAGAGGGGGCTCCGAACACCGGGGAGCTGTTTTTT. Translating gives CASSQEGAPNTGELFF.

The count of this clone is one. This sequence joins TRBV29-1 and TRBJ2-7; maybe TRBD1 (6 bases). V lost 7 bases and J 3 bases, leaving 19 bases between the germline ends. CDR1 SQVTM and CDR2 ANQGSEA come from the germline V gene. This CDR3 comprises 14 residues. The CDR3 loop is CSAEVETGVYEQYF. In nucleotides, the CDR3 is TGCAGCGCTGAGGTAGAGACAGGAGTCTACGAGCAGTACTTC.

The chain links TRBV29-1 to TRBJ2-7; D is uncertain. V lost 3 bases to trimming and J lost 6 bases, with 21 bases between them. This CDR3 comprises 15 residues. The germline V gene has CDR1 SQVTM and CDR2 ANQGSEA. CDR3 sequence: CSVEWLSQDGLEQYF. CDR3 in DNA: TGCAGCGTTGAGTGGCTATCCCAGGATGGTCTCGAGCAGTACTTC.

The chain joins TRBV18 to TRBJ1-1, with D tentatively TRBD1 (6 bases). The V and J ends lost 6 bases and 4 bases respectively, with 15 bases between them. The CDR3 has 14 residues. Per the germline V gene, CDR1 is KGHSH and CDR2 is LQKENI. CDR3 amino acids: CASSDRGGATEAFF. CDR3 bases: TGTGCCAGCTCTGACCGTGGGGGGGCCACTGAAGCTTTCTTT.

V gene TRBV18 combines with J gene TRBJ2-5; weak D call: TRBD1 (6 bases). The CDR3 runs 14 residues. Germline assignment: CDR1 KGHSH and CDR2 LQKENI. Deletions cut 3 bases from V and 2 bases from J, with 10 bases between. CDR3 region: CASSPLDRQETQYF. The CDR3 DNA sequence: TGTGCCAGCTCACCCCTGGACAGACAAGAGACCCAGTACTTC.

This chain uses TRBV7-2 with TRBJ2-3; D not resolved. CDR1 is SGHTA, CDR2 FQGNSA, per germline. The CDR3 is made up of 14 amino acids. V lost 5 bases to trimming and J lost 6 bases, with 15 bases between them. The chain's CDR3 is CASSLWSTDDTQYF. CDR3 DNA: TGTGCCAGCAGCCTTTGGTCGACGGATGATACGCAGTATTTT.

This sequence joins TRBV10-3 and TRBJ2-2, with D unclear. The CDR3 extends over 15 amino acids. The germline V gene has CDR1 ENHRY and CDR2 SYGVKD. V was pared by 6 bases and J by 0 bases, with 11 bases between. The CDR3 nucleotides read TGTGCCATCAGGCCGACTGCGGCGAACACCGGGGAGCTGTTTTTT. Its protein product is CAIRPTAANTGELFF.

This rearrangement joins TRBV9 to TRBJ2-7; TRBD1 or TRBD2 may be the D gene (6 bases each). The length of the CDR3 is 14 residues. V was cut by 6 bases and J by 5 bases, with 18 bases left in between. Germline V lookup: CDR1 SGDLS, CDR2 YYNGEE. CDR3 bases: TGTGCCAGCAACCTAGAGGGGGAGGATGACGAGCAGTACTTC. It encodes CASNLEGEDDEQYF. Based on the CDR3 plus reference TRBV9 and TRBJ2-7, the full variable domain is DSGVTQTPKHLITATGQRVTLRCSPRSGDLSVYWYQQSLDQGLQFLIQYYNGEERAKGNILERFSAQQFPDLHSELNLSSLELGDSALYFCASNLEGEDDEQYFGPGTRLTVT.

The rearrangement uses TRBV4-1 and TRBJ2-1; 7 positions agree with TRBD1. The CDR3 sequence is 15 residues long. The V and J ends lost 1 base and 7 bases, in that order; junction bases with no gene match: 7. Germline V gives CDR1 MGHRA, CDR2 YSYEKL. CDR3 nucleotide sequence: TGCGCCAGCAGCCAAGCGACAGGGATGCGAAATGAGCAGTTCTTC. Residues: CASSQATGMRNEQFF.

The chain employs TRBV2 and TRBJ2-3; TRBD1 agrees at 8 bases. CDR3 length equals 14 residues. V trimming: 6 bases; J trimming: 6 bases; junction bases outside the gene matches: 8. Germline V gives CDR1 SNHLY, CDR2 FYNNEI. CDR3 bases: TGTGCCAGCAGCAATGGACAGGGCGCGGATACGCAGTATTTT. Its translation: CASSNGQGADTQYF. The full variable domain, its missing parts supplied by reference TRBV2 and TRBJ2-3, is EPEVTQTPSHQVTQMGQEVILRCVPISNHLYFYWYRQILGQKVEFLVSFYNNEISEKSEIFDDQFSVERPDGSNFTLKIRSTKLEDSAMYFCASSNGQGADTQYFGPGTRLTVL.

V and J are TRBV14 and TRBJ2-7; TRBD2 is a possible D gene (6 bases). The CDR3 runs to 13 residues. Deletions cut 8 bases from V and 1 base from J, with 12 bases between. Germline lookup yields CDR1 SGHDN and CDR2 FVKESK. In DNA form, the CDR3 reads TGTGCCAGCGCCTGGCGGGGATCCTACGAGCAGTACTTC. This gives the protein CASAWRGSYEQYF.

The chain joins TRBV30 to TRBJ2-1; TRBD2 agrees at 7 bases. The CDR3 consists of 16 residues. Germline V lookup: CDR1 GTSNPN, CDR2 SVGIG (reference sequence). V gave up 0 bases and J gave up 2 bases; unmatched junction bases: 7. This chain's CDR3 is CAWSVLGGGTYNEQFF. CDR3 bases: TGTGCCTGGAGTGTACTAGGCGGGGGAACCTACAATGAGCAGTTCTTC.

Notes on this clone: Other DNA sequences in the same sample also yield this CDR3. The chain recombines TRBV27 with TRBJ2-5; D unclear. Per germline, CDR1 MNHEY and CDR2 SMNVEV (reference sequence). This CDR3 comprises 13 residues. V lost 0 bases and J lost 4, with 6 bases in between. CDR3 bases: TGTGCCAGCAGTTTATCGTCGCGAGAGACCCAGTACTTC. Its protein product is CASSLSSRETQYF.

J is TRBJ1-2 and V is TRBV10-3; a weak D match, TRBD1 (6 bases). V lost 0 bases, J lost 4 bases, and 9 bases lay in between. This CDR3 spans 14 amino acids. Germline V gives CDR1 ENHRY, CDR2 SYGVKD. Written as DNA, the CDR3 is TGTGCCATCAGTGAGTCAGGGGGGCTCTATGGCTACACCTTC. Translating it yields CAISESGGLYGYTF.

The chain has TRBV27 and TRBJ2-7; no clear D. From germline, CDR1 is MNHEY and CDR2 SMNVEV (reference sequence). V lost 6 bases to trimming and J lost 6 bases, with 18 bases between them. The CDR3 loop spans 14 amino acids. CDR3 in DNA: TGTGCCAGCAGCCCTTCCGGTCATTTAAGCGAGCAGTACTTC. Translated, it gives CASSPSGHLSEQYF.